The 12 T cell receptor beta chains given below trace back to one sample, sequenced in a study of shared clonotypes between healthy human individuals (dated by TCRdb to between 2020 and 2021). The method behind the library was the immunoSEQ multiplex PCR assay. Sourced from immuneACCESS, this table was stored by TCRdb with only in-frame sequences that have V and J called. A share of the clones is absent; for the studies checked, an unresolved V gene accounts for under half, and the remainder has no known explanation. This sample holds some 2 million clones; roughly 94% were observed only once. 0.1% to 0.15% of the sample belongs to the ten largest clones. Sequencing used naive CD4+ T cells sorted from blood. What the cell subset or site label conveys for this sample: CD45RA+ positively selected. These TCRs come from a man between 18 and 35 years old in good health.

The rearrangement joins TRBV7-9 to TRBJ2-5; 11 nucleotides match TRBD1. CDR1 is SEHNR and CDR2 is FQNEAQ in the germline V gene (reference sequence). CDR3 length equals 12 residues. With V trimmed by 11 bases and J by 6 bases, 5 bases remained unmatched. Here the CDR3 DNA reads TGTGCCGGGACAGGGGGTGCGCAGACCCAGTACTTC. Encoded protein: CAGTGGAQTQYF.

J is TRBJ2-7 and V is TRBV5-1; 8 bases align to TRBD2. The CDR3 sequence is 15 residues long. Germline loops: CDR1 SGHRS, CDR2 YFSETQ. The trim removed 4 bases at V and 1 base at J, leaving 7 bases unmatched. Written as DNA, the CDR3 is TGCGCCAGCAGCCAGATAGCGGGACCTTCCTACGAGCAGTACTTC. Translation: CASSQIAGPSYEQYF.

This clone was counted a single time. The chain employs TRBV7-6 and TRBJ2-1, with 7 bases aligning to TRBD2. CDR3 size: 15 residues. Losses at the gene ends were 4 bases for V and 5 bases for J; bases not matched to a gene: 8. Germline lookup yields CDR1 SGHVS and CDR2 FNYEAQ. The CDR3 DNA is TGTGCCAGCAGCTCCGTGGCGGGGGTTAACAATGAGCAGTTCTTC. Translating gives CASSSVAGVNNEQFF.

The rearrangement links TRBV5-4 to TRBJ2-1; weak D call: TRBD2 (6 bases). CDR1 SGHNT and CDR2 YYREEE come from the germline V gene (reference sequence). The V end was cut by 0 bases, the J end by 0 bases, with 10 bases between. The CDR3 spans 16 residues. The CDR3 reads CASSLGGGGSYNEQFF. The CDR3 DNA sequence: TGTGCCAGCAGCTTGGGGGGAGGTGGCTCCTACAATGAGCAGTTCTTC.

Comment on this clone: A clone one base away is much larger, so this may be a read error. The gene calls are TRBV30 and TRBJ2-2; D is unresolved. The germline CDR1 and CDR2 sequences are GTSNPN and SVGIG (reference sequence). Between the trimmed V and J ends, which lost 1 base and 3 bases, there was a span of 3 bases. The CDR3 is 12 residues long. DNA for the CDR3: TGTGCCTGGAGTGAGGACACCGGGGAGCTGTTTTTT. Encoded protein: CAWSEDTGELFF.

The chain uses TRBV6-5 and TRBJ2-1; D remains ambiguous. V lost 4 bases, J lost 8 bases, and 9 bases lay in between. The germline V gene encodes CDR1 MNHEY and CDR2 SVGAGI. The length of the CDR3 is 12 residues. In nucleotides, the CDR3 is TGTGCCAGCAGTTCTCCCTCTGATGAGCAGTTCTTC. It translates to CASSSPSDEQFF.

The rearrangement joins TRBV7-9 to TRBJ1-4; 9 positions match TRBD1. Per the germline V gene, CDR1 is SEHNR and CDR2 is FQNEAQ (reference sequence). The CDR3 covers 14 residues. With V trimmed by 3 bases and J by 8 bases, 4 bases remained unmatched. CDR3 in DNA: TGTGCCAGCAGCTTCCGGACAGGGGAAGAAAAACTGTTTTTT. Encoded protein: CASSFRTGEEKLFF.

This clone occurred once. The chain is built from TRBV6-6 and TRBJ2-1, with D perhaps matching TRBD2 (6 bases). V lost 6 bases and J 9 bases, leaving 21 bases between the germline ends. The germline V gene encodes CDR1 MNHNY and CDR2 SVGAGI (reference sequence). The CDR3 sequence is 15 residues long. The CDR3 DNA sequence: TGTGCCAGCAGGGGAAAGACTAGAGCCGGGGGTGAGCAGTTCTTC. The encoded protein is CASRGKTRAGGEQFF.

The chain carries TRBV27 and TRBJ1-2; 8 bases map to TRBD1. Germline assignment: CDR1 MNHEY and CDR2 SMNVEV (reference sequence). V trimming: 6 bases; J trimming: 4 bases; junction bases outside the gene matches: 7. CDR3 length equals 14 residues. The CDR3 reads CASSSMDRVYGYTF. The DNA of the CDR3 is TGTGCCAGCAGCTCCATGGACAGGGTCTATGGCTACACCTTC.

The chain links TRBV28 to TRBJ2-1; TRBD2 might be the D (5 bases). The CDR3 runs to 15 residues. V was pared by 2 bases and J by 3 bases, with 11 bases between. Per germline, CDR1 MDHEN and CDR2 SYDVKM. CDR3 protein: CASSLSGPNYNEQFF. CDR3 nucleotides: TGTGCCAGCAGTTTAAGCGGACCGAACTACAATGAGCAGTTCTTC. Based on the CDR3 plus reference TRBV28 and TRBJ2-1, the full variable domain is DVKVTQSSRYLVKRTGEKVFLECVQDMDHENMFWYRQDPGLGLRLIYFSYDVKMKEKGDIPEGYSVSREKKERFSLILESASTNQTSMYLCASSLSGPNYNEQFFGPGTRLTVL.

This sequence joins TRBV18 and TRBJ2-7; D remains unclear. Germline V lookup: CDR1 KGHSH, CDR2 LQKENI. The CDR3 length is 11 residues. The V end was cut by 5 bases, the J end by 3 bases, with 5 bases between. DNA of the CDR3: TGTGCCAGCTCAGACCTCTACGAGCAGTACTTC. Protein sequence: CASSDLYEQYF.

This clone appeared a single time. V usage is TRBV27 and J usage is TRBJ2-3; 7 positions agree with TRBD2. Germline trimming cut 3 bases from V and 2 bases from J; bases unmatched to any gene: 5. The CDR3 runs to 15 residues. From germline, CDR1 is MNHEY and CDR2 SMNVEV (reference sequence). CDR3 protein: CASSLGGYLTDTQYF. The CDR3 nucleotides read TGTGCCAGCAGTTTGGGGGGGTACCTCACAGATACGCAGTATTTT.